The next 12 T cell receptor beta chains were all read from a single sample in a study of control samples from healthy donors and cancer patients. Sequencing was performed with immunoSEQ multiplex PCR; in TCRdb, only in-frame clones are kept and a portion is missing. Counted here are about 410,000 clones, roughly 90% occurring once; the ten biggest clones make up about 6.3%. What was sequenced was PBMCs. Receptors originate from a middle-aged man with head and neck cancer.

This chain uses TRBV28 with TRBJ2-6; 10 nucleotides line up with TRBD1. Unmatched junction bases numbered 3, after V lost 2 bases and J lost 8 bases. The CDR3 is 15 residues long. Germline CDR1 and CDR2: MDHEN and SYDVKM. The CDR3 bases are TGTGCCAGCAGTTTACGGGACAGGGGAACCAACGTCCTGACTTTC. Protein sequence: CASSLRDRGTNVLTF. The full variable domain, rest sourced from reference TRBV28 and TRBJ2-6, is DVKVTQSSRYLVKRTGEKVFLECVQDMDHENMFWYRQDPGLGLRLIYFSYDVKMKEKGDIPEGYSVSREKKERFSLILESASTNQTSMYLCASSLRDRGTNVLTFGAGSRLTVL.

The V and J genes are TRBV11-3 and TRBJ2-7, with no clear D. The V and J ends lost 1 base and 2 bases respectively, with 9 bases between them. This CDR3 is built from 14 residues. Looked up from germline, CDR1 is SGHNT and CDR2 is YENEEA. Written as DNA, the CDR3 is TGTGCCAGCAGCTTAGGGGCAGGACCCTACGAGCAGTACTTC. It encodes CASSLGAGPYEQYF.

The chain joins TRBV3-1 (or the pseudogene TRBV3-2) to TRBJ2-1; D uncertain. CDR1 is LGHDT and CDR2 is YNNKEL in the germline V gene (reference sequence). The V end was cut by 0 bases, the J end by 6 bases, with 9 bases between. This CDR3 has 14 amino acids. In nucleotides, the CDR3 is TGTGCCAGCAGCCAAGAGAAGAAGGCCAATGAGCAGTTCTTC. It translates to CASSQEKKANEQFF.

The rearrangement links TRBV5-1 to TRBJ2-7; 8 nucleotides line up with TRBD1. Germline CDR1 and CDR2: SGHRS and YFSETQ. V was clipped by 1 base and J by 2 bases; unmatched bases: 17. The length of the CDR3 is 19 residues. The CDR3 region is CASSLRSGGPGTLTYEQYF. The CDR3 region has the DNA TGCGCCAGCAGCTTGCGGTCAGGGGGCCCGGGGACTCTAACCTACGAGCAGTACTTC.

This chain uses TRBV7-2 with TRBJ2-7; the match to TRBD1 covers 10 bases. CDR3 length: 14 residues. CDR1 SGHTA and CDR2 FQGNSA come from the germline V gene. The junction had 5 bases not matched to a gene; V was cut back by 3 bases and J by 6 bases. The CDR3 DNA sequence: TGTGCCAGCAGCTTCAGGACAGGGGGTGGCGAGCAGTACTTC. Its protein product is CASSFRTGGGEQYF.

The rearrangement joins TRBV5-4 to TRBJ2-1; D is ambiguous. This CDR3 is 12 amino acids long. CDR1 is SGHNT and CDR2 is YYREEE in the germline V gene (reference sequence). Trimming took off 2 bases at V and 5 bases at J, with 5 bases between the two ends. The CDR3 here is CASSFHHNEQFF. CDR3 sequence (DNA): TGTGCCAGCAGCTTCCACCACAATGAGCAGTTCTTC.

This clone was seen just once. The rearrangement uses TRBV27 and TRBJ1-5, with D perhaps matching TRBD1 (5 bases). V was clipped by 6 bases and J by 1 base, with 16 bases between them. Per germline, CDR1 MNHEY and CDR2 SMNVEV (reference sequence). This CDR3 has 16 residues. The CDR3: CASSDRGGSSNQPQHF. As DNA, the CDR3 is TGTGCCAGCAGCGACCGGGGGGGTTCAAGCAATCAGCCCCAGCATTTT.

The V call is TRBV11-2, the J call TRBJ2-7; D ambiguous. Deletions cut 4 bases from V and 4 bases from J, with 23 bases between. CDR1 is SGHAT, CDR2 FQNNGV, per germline. The CDR3 is made up of 17 amino acids. The CDR3: CASSSLSAYPKGYEQYF. The CDR3 DNA is TGTGCCAGCAGCTCCCTTTCGGCCTACCCAAAAGGGTACGAGCAGTACTTC.

This rearrangement joins TRBV19 to TRBJ1-2; a weak D match, TRBD1 (5 bases). V lost 5 bases to trimming and J lost 4 bases, with 11 bases between them. Germline V gene lookup returns CDR1 LNHDA and CDR2 SQIVND (reference sequence). CDR3 length: 13 residues. CDR3 sequence (DNA): TGTGCCAGTAGTCGGGGACGGCTCTATGGCTACACCTTC. It specifies CASSRGRLYGYTF.

This rearrangement joins TRBV5-5 to TRBJ1-1; no clear D. Germline CDR1 and CDR2: SGHKS and YYEKEE (reference sequence). Trimming stripped 4 bases from V and 0 bases from J, with 10 bases between. CDR3 size: 14 residues. The CDR3 is CASSLSAMNTEAFF. In DNA form, the CDR3 reads TGTGCCAGCAGCCTATCCGCCATGAACACTGAAGCTTTCTTT. Full variable domain (missing parts from reference TRBV5-5 and TRBJ1-1): DAGVTQSPTHLIKTRGQQVTLRCSPISGHKSVSWYQQVLGQGPQFIFQYYEKEERGRGNFPDRFSARQFPNYSSELNVNALLLGDSALYLCASSLSAMNTEAFFGQGTRLTVV.

The rearrangement uses TRBV2 and TRBJ1-1; no reliable D call. The CDR3 consists of 12 residues. Trimming pared 2 bases from V and 10 bases from J, leaving 11 bases between. Per the germline V gene, CDR1 is SNHLY and CDR2 is FYNNEI. The CDR3 protein is CASSENVVGAFF. The DNA of the CDR3 is TGTGCCAGCAGTGAAAACGTCGTTGGAGCTTTCTTT.

In DNA form, the CDR3 reads TGTGCCAGCAGCTTGTCTAGCGGGGGGACCGGGGAGCTGTTTTTT. This codes for CASSLSSGGTGELFF. The genes are TRBV7-2 and TRBJ2-2; TRBD2 matches 11 bases. V lost 3 bases, J lost 5 bases, and 2 bases stayed unmatched. The CDR3 loop spans 15 amino acids. The germline CDR1 and CDR2 sequences are SGHTA and FQGNSA.